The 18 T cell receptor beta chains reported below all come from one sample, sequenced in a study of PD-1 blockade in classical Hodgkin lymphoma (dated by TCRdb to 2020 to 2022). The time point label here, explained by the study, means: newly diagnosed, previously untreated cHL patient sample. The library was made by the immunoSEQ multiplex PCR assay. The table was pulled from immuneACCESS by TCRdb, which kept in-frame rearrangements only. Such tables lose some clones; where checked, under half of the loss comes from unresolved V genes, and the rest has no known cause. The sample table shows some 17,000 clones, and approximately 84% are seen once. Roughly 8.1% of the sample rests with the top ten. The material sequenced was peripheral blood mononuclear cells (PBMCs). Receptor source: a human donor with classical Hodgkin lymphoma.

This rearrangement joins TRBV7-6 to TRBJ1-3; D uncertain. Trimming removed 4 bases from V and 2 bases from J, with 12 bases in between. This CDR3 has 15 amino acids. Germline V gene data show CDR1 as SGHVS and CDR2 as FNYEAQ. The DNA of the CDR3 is TGTGCCAGCAGCTCGAGGACTGTGCCTGGAAACACCATATATTTT. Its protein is CASSSRTVPGNTIYF.

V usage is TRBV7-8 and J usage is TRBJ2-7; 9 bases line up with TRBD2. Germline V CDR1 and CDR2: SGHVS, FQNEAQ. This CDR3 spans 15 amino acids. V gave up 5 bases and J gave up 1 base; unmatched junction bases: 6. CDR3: CASSRSSGTSYEQYF. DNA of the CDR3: TGTGCCAGCAGCCGATCTAGCGGGACGTCCTACGAGCAGTACTTC.

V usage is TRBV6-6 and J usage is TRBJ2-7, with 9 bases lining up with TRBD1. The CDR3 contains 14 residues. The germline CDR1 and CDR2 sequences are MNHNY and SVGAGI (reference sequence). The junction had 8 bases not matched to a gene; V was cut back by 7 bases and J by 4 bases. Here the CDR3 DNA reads TGTGCCAGCATTCCCGGGACAGGGAGGTACGAGCAGTACTTC. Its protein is CASIPGTGRYEQYF.

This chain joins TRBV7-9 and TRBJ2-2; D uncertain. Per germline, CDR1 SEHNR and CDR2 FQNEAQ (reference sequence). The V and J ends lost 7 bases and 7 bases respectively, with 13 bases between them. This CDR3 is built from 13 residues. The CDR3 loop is CASTDQTVGELFF. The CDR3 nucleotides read TGTGCCAGCACCGATCAAACGGTCGGGGAGCTGTTTTTT.

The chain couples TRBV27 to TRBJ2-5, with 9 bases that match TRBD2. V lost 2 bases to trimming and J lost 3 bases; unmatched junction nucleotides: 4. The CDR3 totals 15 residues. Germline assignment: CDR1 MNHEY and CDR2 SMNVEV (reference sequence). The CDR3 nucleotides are TGTGCCAGCAGTTTACGCGGGAGGGCCGAAGAGACCCAGTACTTC. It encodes CASSLRGRAEETQYF.

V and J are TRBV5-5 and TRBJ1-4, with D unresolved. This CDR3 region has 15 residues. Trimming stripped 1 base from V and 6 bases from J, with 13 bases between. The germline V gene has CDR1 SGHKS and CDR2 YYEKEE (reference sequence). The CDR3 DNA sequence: TGTGCCAGCAGCTTGTTCCCGGATTCGGATGAAAAACTGTTTTTT. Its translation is CASSLFPDSDEKLFF.

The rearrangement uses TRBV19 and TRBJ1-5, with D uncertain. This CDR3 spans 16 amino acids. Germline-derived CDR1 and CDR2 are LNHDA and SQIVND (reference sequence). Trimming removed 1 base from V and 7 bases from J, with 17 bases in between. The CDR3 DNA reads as TGTGCCAGTAGTATAGTTACTACGGCAGTCGGACAGCCCCAGCATTTT. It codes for CASSIVTTAVGQPQHF.

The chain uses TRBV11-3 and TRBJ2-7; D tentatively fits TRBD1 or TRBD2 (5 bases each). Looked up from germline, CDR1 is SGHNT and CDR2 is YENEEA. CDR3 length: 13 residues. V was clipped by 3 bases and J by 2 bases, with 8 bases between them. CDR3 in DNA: TGTGCCAGCAGCTTCCAGGGAGCCTACGAGCAGTACTTC. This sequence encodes CASSFQGAYEQYF.

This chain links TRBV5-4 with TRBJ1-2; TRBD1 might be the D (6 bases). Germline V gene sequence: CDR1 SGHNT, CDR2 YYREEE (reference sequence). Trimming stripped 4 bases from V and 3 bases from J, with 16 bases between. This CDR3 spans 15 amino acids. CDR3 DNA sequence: TGTGCCAGCAGCCCCAAGGGGGGCGGGGACTATGGCTACACCTTC. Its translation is CASSPKGGGDYGYTF.

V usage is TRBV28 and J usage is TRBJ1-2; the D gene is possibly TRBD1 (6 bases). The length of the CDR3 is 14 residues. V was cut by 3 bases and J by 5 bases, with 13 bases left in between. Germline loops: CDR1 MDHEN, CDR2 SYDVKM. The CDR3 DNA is TGTGCCAGCAGTTTGAGGCAGGGGCCTTATGGCTACACCTTC. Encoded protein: CASSLRQGPYGYTF.

Here the CDR3 DNA reads TGTGCCAGCAGTTCCCCTAGCGGGAAGGGAAATACGCAGTATTTT. It is translated as CASSSPSGKGNTQYF. The gene calls are TRBV28 and TRBJ2-3, with 9 nucleotides matching TRBD2. The germline V gene has CDR1 MDHEN and CDR2 SYDVKM. This CDR3 region has 15 residues. Trimming at V came to 4 bases and at J to 7 bases, leaving 9 bases not matched to a gene.

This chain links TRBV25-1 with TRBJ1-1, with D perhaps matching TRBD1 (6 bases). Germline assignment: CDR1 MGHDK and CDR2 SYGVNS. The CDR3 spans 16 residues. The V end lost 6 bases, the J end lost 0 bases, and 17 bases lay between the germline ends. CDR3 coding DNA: TGTGCCAGCAGCCCAGGGGCCGGAATTTTGAACACTGAAGCTTTCTTT. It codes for CASSPGAGILNTEAFF.

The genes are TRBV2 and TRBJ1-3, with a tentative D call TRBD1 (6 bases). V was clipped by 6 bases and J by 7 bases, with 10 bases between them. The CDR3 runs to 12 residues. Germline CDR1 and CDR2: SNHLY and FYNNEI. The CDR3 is CASSLTGNTIYF. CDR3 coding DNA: TGTGCCAGCAGCCTAACAGGGAACACCATATATTTT.

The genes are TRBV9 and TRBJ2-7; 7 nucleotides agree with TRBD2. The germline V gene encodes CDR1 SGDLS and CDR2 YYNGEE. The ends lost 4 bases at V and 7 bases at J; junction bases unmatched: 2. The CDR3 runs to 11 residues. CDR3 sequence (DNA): TGTGCCAGCAGCTCCGGGGGGGAGCAGTACTTC. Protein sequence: CASSSGGEQYF. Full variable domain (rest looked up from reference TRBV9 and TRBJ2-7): DSGVTQTPKHLITATGQRVTLRCSPRSGDLSVYWYQQSLDQGLQFLIQYYNGEERAKGNILERFSAQQFPDLHSELNLSSLELGDSALYFCASSSGGEQYFGPGTRLTVT.

CDR3 DNA sequence: TGTGCCAGTAGAAATACAATAGCGGGGGGAACCTACGAGCAGTACTTC. Residues: CASRNTIAGGTYEQYF. V and J are TRBV19 and TRBJ2-7; 10 bases match TRBD2. Trimming cost V 6 bases and J 2 bases; bases outside gene matches: 10. Germline values: CDR1 LNHDA, CDR2 SQIVND (reference sequence). This CDR3 spans 16 amino acids.

In DNA, the CDR3 is TGTGCCAGCAGTTCTTTATATGGCTACACCTTC. It codes for CASSSLYGYTF. The gene calls are TRBV28 and TRBJ1-2; D is ambiguous. Germline-derived CDR1 and CDR2 are MDHEN and SYDVKM. This CDR3 is 11 amino acids long. V dropped 4 bases and J dropped 5 bases, with 5 bases sitting between them.

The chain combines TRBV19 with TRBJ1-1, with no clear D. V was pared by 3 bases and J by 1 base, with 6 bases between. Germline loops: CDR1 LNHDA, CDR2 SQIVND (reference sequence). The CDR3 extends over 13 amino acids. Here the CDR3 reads CASSIAENTEAFF. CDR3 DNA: TGTGCCAGTAGTATTGCAGAGAACACTGAAGCTTTCTTT. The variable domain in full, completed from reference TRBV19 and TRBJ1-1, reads DGGITQSPKYLFRKEGQNVTLSCEQNLNHDAMYWYRQDPGQGLRLIYYSQIVNDFQKGDIAEGYSVSREKKESFPLTVTSAQKNPTAFYLCASSIAENTEAFFGQGTRLTVV.

CDR3 amino acids: CASRGGKLQETQYF. As DNA, the CDR3 is TGTGCCAGCCGGGGCGGAAAACTCCAAGAGACCCAGTACTTC. The chain uses TRBV6-6 and TRBJ2-5, with D perhaps given as TRBD1 or TRBD2 (5 bases each). Germline V gene sequence: CDR1 MNHNY, CDR2 SVGAGI (reference sequence). The CDR3 spans 14 residues. V was shortened by 8 bases and J by 1 base, with 14 bases between the two germline ends.